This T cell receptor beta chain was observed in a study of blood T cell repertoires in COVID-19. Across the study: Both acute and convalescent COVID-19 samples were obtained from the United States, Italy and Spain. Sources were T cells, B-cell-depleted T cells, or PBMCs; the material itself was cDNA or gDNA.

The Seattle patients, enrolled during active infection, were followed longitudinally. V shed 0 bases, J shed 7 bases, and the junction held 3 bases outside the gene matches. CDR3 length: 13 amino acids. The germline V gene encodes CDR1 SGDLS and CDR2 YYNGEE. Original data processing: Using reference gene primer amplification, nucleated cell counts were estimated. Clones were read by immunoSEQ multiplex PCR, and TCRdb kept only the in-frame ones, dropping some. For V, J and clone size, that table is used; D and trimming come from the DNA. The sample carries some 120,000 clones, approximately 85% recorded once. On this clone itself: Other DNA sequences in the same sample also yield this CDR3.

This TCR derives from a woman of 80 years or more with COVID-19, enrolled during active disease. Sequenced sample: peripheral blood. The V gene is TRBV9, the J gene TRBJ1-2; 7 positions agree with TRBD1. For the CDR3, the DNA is TGTGCCAGCAGCGTAGATCAGGGGGGTGGCTACACCTTC. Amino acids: CASSVDQGGGYTF.